The next 23 T cell receptor beta chains were all read from a single sample in a study of cytomegalovirus exposure and HLA in healthy donors. The PCR was carried out with 60 Vbeta primers and 13 Jbeta primers. Sequencing used immunoSEQ multiplex PCR; TCRdb keeps in-frame clones, though not all of them. The sample includes 110,000 to 150,000 clones, around 82% of them seen just once. Sample: PBMCs. Every receptor here comes from a female donor in good health and CMV-seronegative.

The rearrangement uses TRBV18 and TRBJ1-2; D is perhaps TRBD1 (5 bases). Germline CDR1 and CDR2: KGHSH and LQKENI. The CDR3 extends over 14 amino acids. The V end lost 3 bases, the J end lost 7 bases, and 15 bases lay between the germline ends. DNA for the CDR3: TGTGCCAGCTCACCGCGGGGCATGGCAAGTGGCTACACCTTC. Its translation: CASSPRGMASGYTF.

This sequence joins TRBV5-5 and TRBJ1-5; D remains unclear. CDR1 is SGHKS and CDR2 is YYEKEE in the germline V gene (reference sequence). The CDR3 covers 15 residues. The germline V and J ends were trimmed by 4 bases and 3 bases, with 14 bases remaining between them. The CDR3 is CASSPLWADNQPQHF. CDR3 nucleotides: TGTGCCAGCAGCCCCCTGTGGGCAGACAATCAGCCCCAGCATTTT. Variable domain in full (rest from reference TRBV5-5 and TRBJ1-5): DAGVTQSPTHLIKTRGQQVTLRCSPISGHKSVSWYQQVLGQGPQFIFQYYEKEERGRGNFPDRFSARQFPNYSSELNVNALLLGDSALYLCASSPLWADNQPQHFGDGTRLSIL.

CDR3 bases: TGTGCCAGCAGTTACTCCGGACATCTCGGTGGCTACACCTTC. This encodes CASSYSGHLGGYTF. The chain links TRBV6-5 to TRBJ1-2, with TRBD1 as a possible D gene (5 bases). V was trimmed by 0 bases and J by 7 bases, leaving 12 bases between them. The germline CDR1 and CDR2 sequences are MNHEY and SVGAGI. The CDR3 extends over 14 amino acids.

This chain uses TRBV27 with TRBJ2-6; TRBD1 aligns across 7 bases. Germline V gives CDR1 MNHEY, CDR2 SMNVEV (reference sequence). The CDR3 length is 16 residues. The ends lost 5 bases at V and 0 bases at J; junction bases unmatched: 4. The CDR3 loop reads CASSPGTASGANVLTF. For the CDR3, the DNA is TGTGCCAGCAGTCCTGGGACAGCCTCTGGGGCCAACGTCCTGACTTTC.

The chain recombines TRBV28 with TRBJ1-3; TRBD1 aligns across 9 bases. Germline lookup yields CDR1 MDHEN and CDR2 SYDVKM. With 5 bases clipped from V and 4 bases from J, the junction kept 9 bases outside the gene matches. The CDR3 extends over 16 amino acids. Written as DNA, the CDR3 is TGTGCCAGCAGTCGCCGGGACAGGGCAAGAGGAAACACCATATATTTT. Translated: CASSRRDRARGNTIYF. Complete variable domain (other parts from reference TRBV28 and TRBJ1-3): DVKVTQSSRYLVKRTGEKVFLECVQDMDHENMFWYRQDPGLGLRLIYFSYDVKMKEKGDIPEGYSVSREKKERFSLILESASTNQTSMYLCASSRRDRARGNTIYFGEGSWLTVV.

There are a few counts of this clone. The rearrangement joins TRBV5-1 to TRBJ1-6; D may be TRBD1 (5 bases). This CDR3 is built from 17 residues. V was cut by 0 bases and J by 0 bases, with 10 bases left in between. Per the germline V gene, CDR1 is SGHRS and CDR2 is YFSETQ. The CDR3 coding sequence is TGCGCCAGCAGCTTGGTGCAGGGTAGCTCCTATAATTCACCCCTCCACTTT. Translation: CASSLVQGSSYNSPLHF.

The chain couples TRBV5-1 to TRBJ2-3; the match to TRBD2 covers 10 bases. The CDR3 has 18 amino acids. Trimming at V came to 3 bases and at J to 5 bases, leaving 15 bases not matched to a gene. CDR1 and CDR2 from the germline V gene are SGHRS and YFSETQ. Here the CDR3 DNA reads TGCGCCAGCAGCTCCAGTGAGCGGGGGGGCCGCGGTATAGATACGCAGTATTTT. It encodes CASSSSERGGRGIDTQYF.

The rearrangement joins TRBV6-5 to TRBJ1-4, with D possibly matching TRBD1 (5 bases). Germline V gene data show CDR1 as MNHEY and CDR2 as SVGAGI. The V gene lost 10 bases and the J gene lost 3 bases, with 15 bases spanning the gap. The CDR3 has 14 residues. The CDR3 here is CATGAASANEKLFF. CDR3 DNA sequence: TGTGCCACTGGGGCGGCGTCAGCTAATGAAAAACTGTTTTTT.

This clone was seen more than once but under ten times. The CDR3 nucleotides read TGTGCCAGCAGCCAAGTACGGCTAGCGGCAAAGAACACCGGGGAGCTGTTTTTT. This codes for CASSQVRLAAKNTGELFF. The chain joins TRBV7-2 to TRBJ2-2, with TRBD2 identical over 7 bases. Germline CDR1 reads SGHTA; CDR2 reads FQGNSA. The CDR3 sequence is 18 residues long. V was pared by 5 bases and J by 1 base, with 13 bases of the junction left unmatched.

This clone showed up just a few times. The chain uses TRBV7-9 and TRBJ1-4; 10 bases map to TRBD1. Germline CDR1 is SEHNR and CDR2 is FQNEAQ (reference sequence). The CDR3 has 15 residues. J gave up 6 bases and V 1 base, and 2 bases lay outside the gene matches. The CDR3 here is CASSLDGTGDEKLFF. The CDR3, as DNA: TGTGCCAGCAGCTTAGATGGGACAGGGGATGAAAAACTGTTTTTT. Full variable domain (missing parts from reference TRBV7-9 and TRBJ1-4): DTGVSQNPRHKITKRGQNVTFRCDPISEHNRLYWYRQTLGQGPEFLTYFQNEAQLEKSRLLSDRFSAERPKGSFSTLEIQRTEQGDSAMYLCASSLDGTGDEKLFFGSGTQLSVL.

This clone has a handful of counts. The chain joins TRBV5-4 to TRBJ1-2; D is perhaps TRBD1 (6 bases). Deletions cut 0 bases from V and 5 bases from J, with 11 bases between. The germline gives CDR1 SGHNT, CDR2 YYREEE (reference sequence). CDR3 size: 14 residues. The CDR3 loop is CASSLDRERYGYTF. The CDR3 region has the DNA TGTGCCAGCAGCTTGGACAGGGAACGATATGGCTACACCTTC.

This clone was found a few times. The V gene is TRBV10-1, the J gene TRBJ1-5; 7 bases match TRBD1. The J segment lost 4 bases and the V segment lost 4 bases, leaving 1 base of the junction unmatched. This CDR3 spans 13 amino acids. From germline, CDR1 is WNHNN and CDR2 SYGVQD (reference sequence). CDR3 protein: CASSATGNQPQHF. CDR3 coding DNA: TGCGCCAGCAGTGCGACAGGGAATCAGCCCCAGCATTTT.

The chain combines TRBV9 with TRBJ1-3, with TRBD1 as a possible D gene (6 bases). Trimming cost V 3 bases and J 1 base, with 11 bases left between them. Germline values: CDR1 SGDLS, CDR2 YYNGEE. The CDR3 is 15 residues long. The CDR3 region has the DNA TGTGCCAGCAGCGCCGTAACAGGGTCTGGAAACACCATATATTTT. Translation: CASSAVTGSGNTIYF.

Written as DNA, the CDR3 is TGTGCCAGTGAAACCGGGACAGGCAACTATGGCTACACCTTC. It yields the protein CASETGTGNYGYTF. This chain links TRBV28 with TRBJ1-2; 8 positions match TRBD1. The CDR3 extends over 14 amino acids. Germline V gene data show CDR1 as MDHEN and CDR2 as SYDVKM. V lost 9 bases, J lost 2 bases, and 8 bases stayed unmatched.

The chain carries TRBV28 and TRBJ1-2; a weak D match, TRBD1 (6 bases). There are 13 residues in the CDR3. The ends were cut back, 5 bases at V and 8 bases at J, with 15 bases in the middle. Looked up from germline, CDR1 is MDHEN and CDR2 is SYDVKM. The CDR3 DNA reads TGTGCCAGCAGTCTTCAGGGGTCGGGAGGCTACACCTTC. It yields the protein CASSLQGSGGYTF.

The chain joins TRBV7-9 to TRBJ2-7; 11 nucleotides match TRBD1. The V and J ends lost 3 bases and 6 bases, in that order; junction bases with no gene match: 4. The CDR3 is 14 residues long. The germline CDR1 and CDR2 sequences are SEHNR and FQNEAQ (reference sequence). The CDR3 region is CASSFGGTGGEQYF. CDR3 coding DNA: TGTGCCAGCAGCTTTGGCGGGACAGGGGGCGAGCAGTACTTC.

This clone was seen just once. V and J are TRBV9 and TRBJ2-5; 7 bases are a match to TRBD2. The DNA end is more similar to TRBJ2-7, so the J call may be wrong. Germline loops: CDR1 SGDLS, CDR2 YYNGEE. CDR3 length: 14 amino acids. The CDR3 DNA is TGTGCCAGCAGCGTAGCGGCGGGGGTGAACGAGCAGTACTTC. Translating gives CASSVAAGVNEQYF.

The V gene is TRBV15, the J gene TRBJ1-2, with 7 bases lining up with TRBD1. Germline-derived CDR1 and CDR2 are LNHNV and YYDKDF (reference sequence). The CDR3 has 16 amino acids. V was clipped by 1 base and J by 0 bases; unmatched bases: 5. The CDR3 bases are TGTGCCACCAGCAGAGGACGGACAGGAGCTAACTATGGCTACACCTTC. This gives the protein CATSRGRTGANYGYTF.

The chain recombines TRBV7-9 with TRBJ2-7; D gene ambiguous. This CDR3 has 13 amino acids. Germline CDR1 and CDR2: SEHNR and FQNEAQ (reference sequence). Trimming cost V 5 bases and J 2 bases, with 10 bases left between them. The CDR3 coding sequence is TGTGCCAGCAGCGTCACTGGGCCCTACGAGCAGTACTTC. Translation: CASSVTGPYEQYF.

The rearrangement links TRBV7-9 to TRBJ1-2, with a possible D match to TRBD1 (6 bases). CDR1 and CDR2 from the germline V gene are SEHNR and FQNEAQ (reference sequence). This CDR3 spans 14 amino acids. Trimming removed 1 base from V and 7 bases from J, with 13 bases in between. The CDR3 loop is CASSLEAGVVGYTF. The CDR3 bases are TGTGCCAGCAGCTTAGAGGCAGGGGTGGTTGGCTACACCTTC.

The chain recombines TRBV18 with TRBJ1-1; possibly TRBD1 for D (5 bases). Germline V gene lookup returns CDR1 KGHSH and CDR2 LQKENI. This CDR3 is 14 amino acids long. V gave up 4 bases and J gave up 1 base, with 10 bases separating them. The CDR3 sequence is CASSRRQQNTEAFF. The CDR3 DNA is TGTGCCAGCTCACGGCGACAGCAGAACACTGAAGCTTTCTTT.

This clone has only a few counts. The sample contains more than one DNA sequence encoding this CDR3. The genes are TRBV27 and TRBJ2-5, with D tentatively TRBD2 (6 bases). The CDR3 sequence is 12 residues long. Germline V gene sequence: CDR1 MNHEY, CDR2 SMNVEV (reference sequence). V lost 3 bases to trimming and J lost 4 bases, with 6 bases between them. The chain's CDR3 is CASSFGGETQYF. The CDR3 DNA reads as TGTGCCAGCAGTTTCGGGGGAGAGACCCAGTACTTC.

The chain recombines TRBV15 with TRBJ1-4; 9 bases match TRBD1. The ends lost 2 bases at V and 5 bases at J; junction bases unmatched: 6. This CDR3 has 16 residues. In germline, CDR1 is LNHNV, CDR2 YYDKDF (reference sequence). In nucleotides, the CDR3 is TGTGCCACCAGCAGATCCACCGGGACAGGGAATGAAAAACTGTTTTTT. It translates to CATSRSTGTGNEKLFF.